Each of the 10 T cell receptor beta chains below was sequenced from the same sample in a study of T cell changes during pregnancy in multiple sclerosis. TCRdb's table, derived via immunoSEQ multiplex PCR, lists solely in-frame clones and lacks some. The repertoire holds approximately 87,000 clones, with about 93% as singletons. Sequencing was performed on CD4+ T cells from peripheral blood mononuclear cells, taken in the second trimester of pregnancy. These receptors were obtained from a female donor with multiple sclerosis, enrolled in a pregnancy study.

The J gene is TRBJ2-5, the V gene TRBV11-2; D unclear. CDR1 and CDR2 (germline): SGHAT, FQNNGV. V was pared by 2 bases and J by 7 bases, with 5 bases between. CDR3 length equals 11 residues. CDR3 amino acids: CASSLRGTQYF. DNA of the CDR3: TGTGCCAGCAGCTTACGAGGGACCCAGTACTTC.

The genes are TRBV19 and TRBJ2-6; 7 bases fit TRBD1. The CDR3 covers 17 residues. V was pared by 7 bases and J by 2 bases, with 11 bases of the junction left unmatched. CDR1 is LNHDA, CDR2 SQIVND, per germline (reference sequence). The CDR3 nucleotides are TGTGCCAGTAATTACAGGGGTCTCAGGACTGGGGCCAACGTCCTGACTTTC. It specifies CASNYRGLRTGANVLTF.

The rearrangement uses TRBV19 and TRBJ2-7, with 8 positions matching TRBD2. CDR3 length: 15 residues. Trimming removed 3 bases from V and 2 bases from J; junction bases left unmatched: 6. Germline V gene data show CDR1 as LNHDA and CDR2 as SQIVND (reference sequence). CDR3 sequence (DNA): TGTGCCAGTAGTATCCGACTAGCGAACACCTACGAGCAGTACTTC. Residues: CASSIRLANTYEQYF. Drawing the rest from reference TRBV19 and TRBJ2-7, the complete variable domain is DGGITQSPKYLFRKEGQNVTLSCEQNLNHDAMYWYRQDPGQGLRLIYYSQIVNDFQKGDIAEGYSVSREKKESFPLTVTSAQKNPTAFYLCASSIRLANTYEQYFGPGTRLTVT.

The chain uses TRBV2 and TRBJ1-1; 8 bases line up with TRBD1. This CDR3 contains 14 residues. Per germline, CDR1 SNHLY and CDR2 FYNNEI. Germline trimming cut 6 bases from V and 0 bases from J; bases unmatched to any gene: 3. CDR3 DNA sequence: TGTGCCAGCAGGTACAGGGGGATGAACACTGAAGCTTTCTTT. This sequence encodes CASRYRGMNTEAFF.

This CDR3 is CASSLGQYNEQFF. CDR3 in DNA: TGTGCCAGCAGCTTAGGGCAGTACAATGAGCAGTTCTTC. This chain uses TRBV11-2 with TRBJ2-1; D gene unclear. The CDR3 consists of 13 residues. Germline assignment: CDR1 SGHAT and CDR2 FQNNGV. V dropped 1 base and J dropped 4 bases, with 5 bases sitting between them.

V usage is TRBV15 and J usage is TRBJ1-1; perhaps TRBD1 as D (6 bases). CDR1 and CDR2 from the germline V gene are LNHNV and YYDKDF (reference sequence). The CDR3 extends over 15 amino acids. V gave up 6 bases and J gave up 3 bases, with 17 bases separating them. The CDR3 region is CATRIDLQGDTEAFF. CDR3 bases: TGTGCCACCAGAATCGATTTACAGGGCGACACTGAAGCTTTCTTT.

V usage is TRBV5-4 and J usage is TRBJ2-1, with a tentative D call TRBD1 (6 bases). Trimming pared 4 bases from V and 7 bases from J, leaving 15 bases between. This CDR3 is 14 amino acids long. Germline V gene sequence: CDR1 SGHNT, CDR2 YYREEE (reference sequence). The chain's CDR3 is CASSPGQSINEQFF. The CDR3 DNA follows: TGTGCCAGCAGCCCAGGACAGTCTATAAATGAGCAGTTCTTC.

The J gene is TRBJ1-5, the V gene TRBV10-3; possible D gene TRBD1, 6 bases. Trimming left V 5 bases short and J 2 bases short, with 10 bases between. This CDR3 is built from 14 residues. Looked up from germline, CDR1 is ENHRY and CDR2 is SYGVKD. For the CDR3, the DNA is TGTGCCATCAGTAAGGGGGACGGCAATCAGCCCCAGCATTTT. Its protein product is CAISKGDGNQPQHF.

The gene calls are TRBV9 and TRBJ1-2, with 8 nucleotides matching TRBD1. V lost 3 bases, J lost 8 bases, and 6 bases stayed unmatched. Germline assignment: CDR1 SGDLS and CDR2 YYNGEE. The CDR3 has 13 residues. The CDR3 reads CASSARGRGGYTF. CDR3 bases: TGTGCCAGCAGCGCCAGGGGGCGTGGAGGCTACACCTTC.

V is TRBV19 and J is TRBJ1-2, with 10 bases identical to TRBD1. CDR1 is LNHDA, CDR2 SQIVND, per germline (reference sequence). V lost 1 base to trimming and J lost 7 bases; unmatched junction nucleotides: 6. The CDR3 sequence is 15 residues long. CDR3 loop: CASSIAGTGDGGYTF. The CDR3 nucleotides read TGTGCCAGTAGTATAGCTGGGACAGGGGACGGTGGCTACACCTTC.